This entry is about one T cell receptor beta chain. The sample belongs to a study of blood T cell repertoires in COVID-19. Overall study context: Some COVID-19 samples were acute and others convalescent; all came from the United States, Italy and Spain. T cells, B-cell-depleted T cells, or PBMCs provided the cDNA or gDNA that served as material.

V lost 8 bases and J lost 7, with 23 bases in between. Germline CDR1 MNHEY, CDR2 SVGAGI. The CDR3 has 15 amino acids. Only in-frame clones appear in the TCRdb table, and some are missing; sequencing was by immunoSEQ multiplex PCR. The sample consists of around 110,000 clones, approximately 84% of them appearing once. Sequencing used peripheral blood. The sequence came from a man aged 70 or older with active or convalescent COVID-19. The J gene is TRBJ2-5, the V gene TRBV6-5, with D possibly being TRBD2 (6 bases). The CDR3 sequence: CASGDRGLGDWTQYF. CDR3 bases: TGTGCCAGCGGGGACCGGGGACTGGGAGATTGGACCCAGTACTTC.